These T cell receptor beta chains were read from a single sample in a study of blood T cell repertoires in COVID-19. The table came from immunoSEQ multiplex PCR; TCRdb's copy has only in-frame clones and leaves some out. This table holds approximately 200,000 clones, approximately 85% found once. The sample was PBMCs or T cells enriched from blood (not recorded which). These receptors came from a man in his forties who had recovered from COVID-19. Both conserved end residues are part of each CDR3. D genes are given only for firm matches. Not all rows give a size; the values are once, few, many and, for expanded clones, a class.

j_gene | d_gene | v_gene | abundance | CDR3nt | CDR3aa
TRBJ1-2 | TRBD1 | TRBV5-8 | NA | TGTGCCAGCAGCTTGGCCGGAGGACAGGGGAAGGGGAAGTATGGCTACACCTTC | CASSLAGGQGKGKYGYTF
TRBJ1-1 | NA | TRBV7-6 | NA | TGTGCCAGCAGCTTAGACGAAAGCTCTCCTGAAGCTTTCTTT | CASSLDESSPEAFF
TRBJ1-5 | NA | TRBV6-2/TRBV6-3 | NA | TGTGCCAGCAGTCCCGAAAGCCATCAGCCCCAGCATTTT | CASSPESHQPQHF
TRBJ2-3 | TRBD2 | TRBV5-8 | NA | TGTGCCAGCAGCTTGTTAGCGGGGTTGGATACGCAGTATTTT | CASSLLAGLDTQYF
TRBJ1-6 | NA | TRBV7-9 | NA | TGTGCCAGCAGCGCTCAGGGTTCCTATAATTCACCCCTCCACTTT | CASSAQGSYNSPLHF
TRBJ2-7 | NA | TRBV6-2/TRBV6-3 | NA | TGTGCCAGCAGTTACGGCGGCGAGCAGTACTTC | CASSYGGEQYF
TRBJ2-3 | TRBD2 | TRBV11-2 | NA | TGTGCCAGCAGCCCCGGGACTAGCGGGAGGGCCGGAGATACGCAGTATTTT | CASSPGTSGRAGDTQYF
TRBJ2-3 | TRBD2 | TRBV7-2 | NA | TGTGCCAGCAGCTGGACTAGCGGGGGAGATACGCAGTATTTT | CASSWTSGGDTQYF
TRBJ1-1 | NA | TRBV12-3/TRBV12-4 | NA | TGTGCCAGCAGTTCCGGCACTGAAGCTTTCTTT | CASSSGTEAFF
TRBJ2-4 | NA | TRBV4-1 | NA | TGCGCCAGCAGCTACAATCCCAGGGATGTGAACATTCAGTACTTC | CASSYNPRDVNIQYF
TRBJ2-7 | TRBD1 | TRBV12-3/TRBV12-4 | many | TGTGCCAGCAGACTCAGGGGGAACGAGCAGTACTTC | CASRLRGNEQYF
TRBJ1-5 | TRBD1 | TRBV5-6 | NA | TGTGCCAGCAGATATTCGACAGGGAATCAGCCCCAGCATTTT | CASRYSTGNQPQHF
TRBJ1-5 | TRBD1 | TRBV5-4 | NA | TGTGCCAGCAGCTGGGACAGGGGGGAGCCCCAGCATTTT | CASSWDRGEPQHF
TRBJ1-1 | TRBD1 | TRBV28 | NA | TGTGCCAGCAGCCCGGGACAGGGGAACACTGAAGCTTTCTTT | CASSPGQGNTEAFF
TRBJ2-1 | NA | TRBV27 | NA | TGTGCCAGCAGTTTATACGGGAGTTTTAACAATGAGCAGTTCTTC | CASSLYGSFNNEQFF
TRBJ2-1 | TRBD2 | TRBV5-1 | NA | TGCGCCAGCAGCTTCGGGTCGGGGACTAGCGGGAGACTCAATGAGCAGTTCTTC | CASSFGSGTSGRLNEQFF
TRBJ1-2 | TRBD1 | TRBV29-1 | few | TGCAGCGTCAACAGGGGGCGAGTTGGCTACACCTTC | CSVNRGRVGYTF
TRBJ1-1 | NA | TRBV7-2 | NA | TGTGCCAGCAGCCCTAGCCCTTTGGAGAACACTGAAGCTTTCTTT | CASSPSPLENTEAFF
TRBJ1-3 | NA | TRBV7-8 | NA | TGTGCCAGCAGCTTAGAACAGTCGAGTTTCTCTGGAAACACCATATATTTT | CASSLEQSSFSGNTIYF
TRBJ1-4 | NA | TRBV27 | NA | TGTGCCAGCAGTGTCGGGACAAGTAATGAAAAACTGTTTTTT | CASSVGTSNEKLFF
TRBJ1-2 | NA | TRBV7-2 | NA | TGTGCCAGCAGCCTAAATCAGGCGGGCTACACCTTC | CASSLNQAGYTF
TRBJ1-5 | TRBD1 | TRBV18 | NA | TGTGCCAGCTCACCGATGGGACAGGGGACTATTCAGCCCCAGCATTTT | CASSPMGQGTIQPQHF
TRBJ2-1 | NA | TRBV21-1 | NA | TGTGCCAGCAGCCCTCGGACTAGCGGGAGGGCCCCCTACAATGAGCAGTTCTTC | CASSPRTSGRAPYNEQFF
TRBJ2-5 | NA | TRBV7-9 | NA | TGTGCCAGCAGTCCCAGAGGGTTAGAGACCCAGTACTTC | CASSPRGLETQYF
TRBJ2-7 | TRBD2 | TRBV18 | NA | TGTGCCAGCTCACCACGCCAGACTAGCGGTTCCTACGAGCAGTACTTC | CASSPRQTSGSYEQYF
TRBJ1-4 | TRBD1 | TRBV7-3 | NA | TGTGCCAGCAGCCTCACAGGGGGACGGGACAGCCCTAATGAAAAACTGTTTTTT | CASSLTGGRDSPNEKLFF
TRBJ2-1 | NA | TRBV5-6 | NA | TGTGCCAGCAGCTCTCGCCCGAGCTCCTACAATGAGCAGTTCTTC | CASSSRPSSYNEQFF
TRBJ1-2 | TRBD1 | TRBV4-3 | once | TGCGCCAGCAGCCAATCGGCGCAACCAGGGGGTGGCTATGGCTACACCTTC | CASSQSAQPGGGYGYTF